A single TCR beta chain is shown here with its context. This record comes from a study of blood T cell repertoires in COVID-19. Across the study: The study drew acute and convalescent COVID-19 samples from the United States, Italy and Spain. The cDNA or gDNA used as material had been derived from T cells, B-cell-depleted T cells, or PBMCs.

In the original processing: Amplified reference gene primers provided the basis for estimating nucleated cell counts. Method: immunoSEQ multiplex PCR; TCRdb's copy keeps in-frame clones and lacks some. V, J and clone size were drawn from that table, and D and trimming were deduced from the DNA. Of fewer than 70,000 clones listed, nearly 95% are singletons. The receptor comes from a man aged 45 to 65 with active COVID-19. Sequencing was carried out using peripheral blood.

In DNA form, the CDR3 reads TGTGCCAGCAACTTCGGGGGGACAGGGGGAGAAGATACGCAGTATTTT. Encoded protein: CASNFGGTGGEDTQYF. The chain uses TRBV5-4 and TRBJ2-3, with 11 bases identical to TRBD1. J was trimmed by 5 bases and V by 6 bases; bases with no gene match: 11. The CDR3 is 16 amino acids. CDR1 and CDR2 (germline): SGHNT, YYREEE (reference sequence).